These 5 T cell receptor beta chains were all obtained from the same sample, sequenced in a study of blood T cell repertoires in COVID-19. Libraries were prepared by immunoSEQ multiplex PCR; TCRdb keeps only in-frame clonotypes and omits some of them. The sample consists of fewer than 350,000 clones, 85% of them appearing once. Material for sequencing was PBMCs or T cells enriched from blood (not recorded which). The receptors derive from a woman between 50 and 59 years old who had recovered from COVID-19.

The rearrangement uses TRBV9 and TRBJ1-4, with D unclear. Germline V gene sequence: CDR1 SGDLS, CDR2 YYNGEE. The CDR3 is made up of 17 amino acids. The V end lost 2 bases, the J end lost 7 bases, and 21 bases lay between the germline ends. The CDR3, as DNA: TGTGCCAGCAGCGTTTCGGGGAGACGGATGTTGAGTGAAAAACTGTTTTTT. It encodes CASSVSGRRMLSEKLFF.

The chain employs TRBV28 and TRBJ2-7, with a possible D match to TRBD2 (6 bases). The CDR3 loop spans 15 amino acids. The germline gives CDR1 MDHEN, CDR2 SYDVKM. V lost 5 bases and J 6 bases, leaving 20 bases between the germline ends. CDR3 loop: CASSPWGRGGGEQYF. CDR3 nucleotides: TGTGCCAGCAGTCCCTGGGGAAGGGGAGGAGGCGAGCAGTACTTC.

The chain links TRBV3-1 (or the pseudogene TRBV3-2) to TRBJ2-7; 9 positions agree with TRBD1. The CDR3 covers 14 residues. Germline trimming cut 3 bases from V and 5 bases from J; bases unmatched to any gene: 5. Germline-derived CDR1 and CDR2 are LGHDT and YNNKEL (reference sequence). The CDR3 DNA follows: TGTGCCAGCAGCCACAGACAGGGGGTTGACGAGCAGTACTTC. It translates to CASSHRQGVDEQYF.

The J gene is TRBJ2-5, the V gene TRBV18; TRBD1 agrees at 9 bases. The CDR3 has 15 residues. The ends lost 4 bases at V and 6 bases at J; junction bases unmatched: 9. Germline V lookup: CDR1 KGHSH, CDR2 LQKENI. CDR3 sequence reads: CASSQTGTGLQTQYF. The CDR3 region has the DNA TGTGCCAGCTCACAAACCGGGACAGGGTTGCAGACCCAGTACTTC. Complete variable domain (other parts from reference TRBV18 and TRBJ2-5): NAGVMQNPRHLVRRRGQEARLRCSPMKGHSHVYWYRQLPEEGLKFMVYLQKENIIDESGMPKERFSAEFPKEGPSILRIQQVVRGDSAAYFCASSQTGTGLQTQYFGPGTRLLVL.

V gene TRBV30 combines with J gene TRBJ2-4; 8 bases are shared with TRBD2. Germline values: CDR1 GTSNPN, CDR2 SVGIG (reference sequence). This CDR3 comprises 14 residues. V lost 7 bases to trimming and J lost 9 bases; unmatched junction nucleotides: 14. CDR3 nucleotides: TGTGCCTTTGGACTAGCTAGGGGTTTGGGCATTCAGTACTTC. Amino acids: CAFGLARGLGIQYF.